This paragraph reports one T cell receptor beta chain. At one boundary the junction diverges from the germline segment, which might be a read error. The data derive from a study of technical replicates of blood from a few donors. Germline CDR1 reads SNHLY; CDR2 reads FYNNEI. This CDR3 comprises 14 residues. TCRdb keeps only in-frame clones here, not all; method: immunoSEQ multiplex PCR. The table shows more than 60,000 clones, with roughly 94% occurring only once. The TCR comes from a human donor in good health. V and J are TRBV2 and TRBJ1-1, with D possibly matching TRBD1 (6 bases). Sequencing was done on a sample of T cells isolated from PBMCs. The CDR3 is CASSEAENAGALVF. For the CDR3, the DNA is TGTGCCAGCAGTGAAGCGGAGAATGCAGGGGCCTTGGTCTTT.